Shown below are 11 T cell receptor beta chains from a single sample sequenced in a study of shared clonotypes between healthy human individuals. Here immunoSEQ multiplex PCR was the method, and the copy in TCRdb shows in-frame clones only, minus some. This sample has over 1.4 million clones, with more than 95% found just once. The specimen was naive CD4+ T cells sorted from blood. As to subset: CD45RA+ positively selected. The receptors were gathered from a man aged 25-45 years in good health.

The table lists this clone with a few counts. V usage is TRBV6-5 and J usage is TRBJ1-2; D is unresolved. V was clipped by 5 bases and J by 2 bases, with 12 bases between them. Germline CDR1 and CDR2: MNHEY and SVGAGI. The CDR3 consists of 14 residues. CDR3 DNA: TGTGCCAGCAGTCTGGAACGGGTAAACTATGGCTACACCTTC. This codes for CASSLERVNYGYTF.

This chain joins TRBV9 and TRBJ1-2; D is undetermined. The germline V gene has CDR1 SGDLS and CDR2 YYNGEE. Trimming removed 6 bases at V and 8 bases at J, with 14 bases between. This CDR3 contains 12 residues. The chain's CDR3 is CASMTQTLGYTF. The DNA of the CDR3 is TGTGCCAGCATGACACAGACCCTGGGCTACACCTTC. Variable domain in full (rest from reference TRBV9 and TRBJ1-2): DSGVTQTPKHLITATGQRVTLRCSPRSGDLSVYWYQQSLDQGLQFLIQYYNGEERAKGNILERFSAQQFPDLHSELNLSSLELGDSALYFCASMTQTLGYTFGSGTRLTVV.

This clone has only one observation. The rearrangement joins TRBV7-9 to TRBJ2-1, with a possible D match to TRBD2 (5 bases). V gave up 3 bases and J gave up 2 bases, with 11 bases separating them. Germline values: CDR1 SEHNR, CDR2 FQNEAQ (reference sequence). This CDR3 is built from 15 residues. Written as DNA, the CDR3 is TGTGCCAGCAGCTTCCGTCCGGGAACCTACAATGAGCAGTTCTTC. It yields the protein CASSFRPGTYNEQFF.

This chain links TRBV5-1 with TRBJ2-1, with D unclear. Germline V gene sequence: CDR1 SGHRS, CDR2 YFSETQ. V was trimmed by 0 bases and J by 2 bases, leaving 9 bases between them. This CDR3 is 15 amino acids long. In nucleotides, the CDR3 is TGCGCCAGCAGCTTGGTCGGCTCCCCCTACAATGAGCAGTTCTTC. Encoded protein: CASSLVGSPYNEQFF.

This clone came up once. The chain joins TRBV28 to TRBJ2-1; D call uncertain. The CDR3 sequence is 15 residues long. CDR1 is MDHEN, CDR2 SYDVKM, per germline. The V end was cut by 7 bases, the J end by 0 bases, with 13 bases between. The CDR3 spells CASTLLRSSYNEQFF. The CDR3 DNA sequence: TGTGCCAGCACCCTACTTAGGAGCTCCTACAATGAGCAGTTCTTC.

The chain links TRBV9 to TRBJ1-3, with D hard to call. CDR1 SGDLS and CDR2 YYNGEE come from the germline V gene. This CDR3 is 16 amino acids long. The V and J ends lost 4 bases and 0 bases respectively, with 14 bases between them. This CDR3 reads CASSIRGSDSGNTIYF. DNA of the CDR3: TGTGCCAGCAGCATACGAGGGTCGGACTCTGGAAACACCATATATTTT.

V gene TRBV10-3 combines with J gene TRBJ1-3; TRBD1 is a possible D gene (5 bases). The CDR3 is 15 residues long. V lost 2 bases, J lost 7 bases, and 15 bases lay in between. The germline gives CDR1 ENHRY, CDR2 SYGVKD. This CDR3 is CAISEGDRVGNTIYF. In DNA, the CDR3 is TGTGCCATCAGTGAGGGGGACCGGGTTGGGAACACCATATATTTT.

The V call is TRBV19, the J call TRBJ1-1, with D unclear. V dropped 0 bases and J dropped 1 base, with 18 bases sitting between them. Germline V gene sequence: CDR1 LNHDA, CDR2 SQIVND (reference sequence). The CDR3 loop spans 18 amino acids. The CDR3 spells CASSIEVRAGRTNTEAFF. Written as DNA, the CDR3 is TGTGCCAGTAGTATAGAGGTTCGGGCAGGAAGGACGAACACTGAAGCTTTCTTT.

The chain combines TRBV6-5 with TRBJ2-1, with 8 positions matching TRBD2. Trimming cost V 2 bases and J 5 bases; bases outside gene matches: 8. The length of the CDR3 is 16 residues. The germline CDR1 and CDR2 sequences are MNHEY and SVGAGI. The CDR3 reads CASSYLSGRRNNEQFF. The CDR3 DNA is TGTGCCAGCAGTTACCTCAGCGGGAGAAGGAACAATGAGCAGTTCTTC.

This chain links TRBV7-9 with TRBJ2-3; possibly TRBD2 for D (5 bases). Germline CDR1 and CDR2: SEHNR and FQNEAQ (reference sequence). The CDR3 totals 13 residues. V dropped 5 bases and J dropped 5 bases, with 11 bases sitting between them. In nucleotides, the CDR3 is TGTGCCAGCAGCGTGGATCGGGGAGATACGCAGTATTTT. Protein sequence: CASSVDRGDTQYF.

This chain joins TRBV29-1 and TRBJ2-3, with a possible D match to TRBD2 (5 bases). V was pared by 4 bases and J by 4 bases, with 18 bases between. The germline gives CDR1 SQVTM, CDR2 ANQGSEA. The CDR3 is made up of 15 amino acids. The CDR3 protein is CSVGSTRQAADTQYF. The CDR3, as DNA: TGCAGCGTTGGAAGTACTAGGCAAGCAGCAGATACGCAGTATTTT.